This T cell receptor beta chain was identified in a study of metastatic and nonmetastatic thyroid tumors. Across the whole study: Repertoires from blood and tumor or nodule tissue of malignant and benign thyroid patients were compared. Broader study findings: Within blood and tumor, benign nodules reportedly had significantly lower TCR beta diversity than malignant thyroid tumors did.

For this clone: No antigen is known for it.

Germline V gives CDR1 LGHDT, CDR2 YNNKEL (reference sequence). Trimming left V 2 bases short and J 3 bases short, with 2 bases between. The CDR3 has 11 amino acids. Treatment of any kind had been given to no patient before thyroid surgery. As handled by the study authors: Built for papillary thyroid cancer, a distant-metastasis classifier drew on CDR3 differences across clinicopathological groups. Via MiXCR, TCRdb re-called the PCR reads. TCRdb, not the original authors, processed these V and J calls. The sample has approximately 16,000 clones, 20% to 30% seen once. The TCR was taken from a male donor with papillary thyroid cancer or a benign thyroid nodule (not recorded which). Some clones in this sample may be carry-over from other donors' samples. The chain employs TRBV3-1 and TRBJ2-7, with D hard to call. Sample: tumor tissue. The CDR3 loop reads CASSQLYEQYF. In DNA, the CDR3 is TGTGCCAGCAGCCAACTCTACGAGCAGTACTTC.